A selection of T cell receptor beta chains follows, all from one sample in a study of T cells in Graves' hyperthyroidism and ophthalmopathy. TCRdb fed the multiplex PCR reads into MiXCR, producing one record per CDR3 protein. The sample lists around 490,000 distinct CDR3 sequences, about 20% occurring once. Input material: blood. Receptors were obtained from a man aged 35-49 years with Graves' ophthalmopathy. Both conserved end residues are part of each CDR3. The D gene is left open where the match is weak. Size is stated for part of the rows, as once, few or many counts, or as a class when the clone is expanded.

cdr3_aa: CSAPFPTPAGNTIYF; cdr3_nt: TGCAGTGCTCCTTTCCCCACACCGGCTGGAAACACCATATATTTT; v_call: TRBV20-1; clone_size: many; j_call: TRBJ1-3; d_call: -
cdr3_aa: CASSGSGLETDTQYF; cdr3_nt: TGCGCCAGCAGCGGGTCCGGTCTAGAAACAGATACGCAGTATTTT; v_call: TRBV5-1; clone_size: many; j_call: TRBJ2-3; d_call: -
cdr3_aa: CSARGIKGYTGELFF; cdr3_nt: TGCAGTGCTAGAGGAATTAAGGGGTACACCGGGGAGCTGTTTTTT; v_call: TRBV20-1; clone_size: many; j_call: TRBJ2-2; d_call: -
cdr3_aa: CASSIGLALNTGELFF; cdr3_nt: TGTGCCAGCAGTATCGGACTAGCGCTGAACACCGGGGAGCTGTTTTTT; v_call: TRBV27; clone_size: -; j_call: TRBJ2-2; d_call: TRBD2
cdr3_aa: CASSVAPGGYEQYF; cdr3_nt: TGTGCCAGCAGCGTAGCTCCAGGGGGCTACGAGCAGTACTTC; v_call: TRBV9; clone_size: -; j_call: TRBJ2-7; d_call: TRBD1
cdr3_aa: CAWSAGLADTDTQYF; cdr3_nt: TGTGCCTGGAGCGCCGGACTAGCGGACACAGATACGCAGTATTTT; v_call: TRBV30; clone_size: -; j_call: TRBJ2-3; d_call: TRBD2
cdr3_aa: CASSYGFLGDTQYF; cdr3_nt: TGTGCCAGCAGTTACGGGTTTTTAGGAGATACGCAGTATTTT; v_call: TRBV6-6; clone_size: -; j_call: TRBJ2-3; d_call: -
cdr3_aa: CSASTDRANKAFF; cdr3_nt: TGCAGTGCTTCCACTGACAGGGCGAATAAAGCTTTCTTT; v_call: TRBV20-1; clone_size: many; j_call: TRBJ1-1; d_call: TRBD1
cdr3_aa: CAISESVAEPHHSYNEQFF; cdr3_nt: TGTGCCATCAGTGAGTCGGTGGCCGAACCCCATCACTCCTACAATGAGCAGTTCTTC; v_call: TRBV10-3; clone_size: -; j_call: TRBJ2-1; d_call: -
cdr3_aa: CSAPDQLTSQYF; cdr3_nt: TGCAGTGCTCCCGACCAACTTACCTCCCAGTACTTC; v_call: TRBV20-1; clone_size: few; j_call: TRBJ2-5; d_call: -
cdr3_aa: CASGENPGKLFF; cdr3_nt: TGTGCTAGTGGTGAAAACCCAGGAAAACTGTTTTTT; v_call: TRBV12-5; clone_size: -; j_call: TRBJ1-4; d_call: -
cdr3_aa: CASSRLPSGTAPYNEQFF; cdr3_nt: TGTGCCAGCAGCCGTTTACCCTCCGGGACAGCACCCTACAATGAGCAGTTCTTC; v_call: TRBV7-8; clone_size: many; j_call: TRBJ2-1; d_call: TRBD1
cdr3_aa: CASSQNLGALAFF; cdr3_nt: TGTGCCAGCAGCCAGAATCTGGGAGCTTTGGCTTTCTTT; v_call: TRBV5-8; clone_size: -; j_call: TRBJ1-1; d_call: -
cdr3_aa: CASSPTWQGAISGANVLTF; cdr3_nt: TGTGCCAGCAGCCCTACTTGGCAGGGTGCCATCTCTGGGGCCAACGTCCTGACTTTC; v_call: TRBV7-3; clone_size: few; j_call: TRBJ2-6; d_call: -
cdr3_aa: CAWSEGRNNQPQHF; cdr3_nt: TGTGCCTGGAGTGAAGGACGGAACAATCAGCCCCAGCATTTT; v_call: TRBV30; clone_size: -; j_call: TRBJ1-5; d_call: -
cdr3_aa: CASSAAASGSYEQYF; cdr3_nt: TGTGCCAGCAGCGCGGCGGCTAGCGGGAGTTACGAGCAGTACTTC; v_call: TRBV9; clone_size: few; j_call: TRBJ2-7; d_call: TRBD2
cdr3_aa: CSANRGGGTNEQFF; cdr3_nt: TGCAGCGCCAACAGGGGTGGAGGTACCAATGAGCAGTTCTTC; v_call: TRBV29-1; clone_size: few; j_call: TRBJ2-1; d_call: TRBD1
cdr3_aa: CATSRDGARNEQFF; cdr3_nt: TGTGCCACCAGCAGAGACGGGGCCAGGAATGAGCAGTTCTTC; v_call: TRBV15; clone_size: many; j_call: TRBJ2-1; d_call: -
cdr3_aa: CASSLGAGGSTDTQYF; cdr3_nt: TGTGCCAGCAGTTTAGGAGCGGGAGGCAGCACAGATACGCAGTATTTT; v_call: TRBV12-3/TRBV12-4; clone_size: many; j_call: TRBJ2-3; d_call: TRBD2
cdr3_aa: CASLAGSSYEQYF; cdr3_nt: TGTGCCAGCCTAGCGGGTTCTTCCTACGAGCAGTACTTC; v_call: TRBV18; clone_size: -; j_call: TRBJ2-7; d_call: TRBD2
cdr3_aa: CASSPQGPEAFF; cdr3_nt: TGTGCCAGCAGTCCACAGGGCCCTGAAGCTTTCTTT; v_call: TRBV7-9; clone_size: many; j_call: TRBJ1-1; d_call: -
cdr3_aa: CASSPLLTCGNEQFF; cdr3_nt: TGTGCCAGCAGCCCCCTCCTCACGTGCGGAAATGAGCAGTTCTTC; v_call: TRBV3-1; clone_size: -; j_call: TRBJ2-1; d_call: -
cdr3_aa: CASSQGGLYNEQFF; cdr3_nt: TGTGCCAGCAGCCAGGGGGGACTTTACAATGAGCAGTTCTTC; v_call: TRBV6-1; clone_size: few; j_call: TRBJ2-1; d_call: -
cdr3_aa: CASSGRGSGNTIYF; cdr3_nt: TGTGCCAGCAGCGGCCGGGGGTCTGGAAACACCATATATTTT; v_call: TRBV3-1; clone_size: few; j_call: TRBJ1-3; d_call: -
cdr3_aa: CASSKRTSGIPSQETQYF; cdr3_nt: TGTGCCAGCAGCAAACGGACTAGCGGGATCCCTTCGCAAGAGACCCAGTACTTC; v_call: TRBV4-2; clone_size: few; j_call: TRBJ2-5; d_call: TRBD2
cdr3_aa: CASSFGQSLNEKLFF; cdr3_nt: TGTGCCAGCAGCTTCGGGCAGAGCCTTAATGAAAAACTGTTTTTT; v_call: TRBV7-9; clone_size: -; j_call: TRBJ1-4; d_call: -
cdr3_aa: CASSSGLASYEQYF; cdr3_nt: TGTGCCAGCAGTTCTGGACTAGCATCCTACGAGCAGTACTTC; v_call: TRBV12-3/TRBV12-4; clone_size: -; j_call: TRBJ2-7; d_call: TRBD2